These 27 T cell receptor beta chains share one sample of origin, sequenced in a study of blood T cell repertoires in COVID-19. Assay: immunoSEQ multiplex PCR; the TCRdb copy retains only in-frame clones and omits some. The sample includes some 370,000 clones, 90% of them seen just once. What was sequenced was peripheral blood. The receptors here all came from a man aged 18 to 29 with active or convalescent COVID-19.

CDR3 sequence: CASSPGQNTEAFF. In nucleotides, the CDR3 is TGTGCCAGTAGTCCCGGACAGAACACTGAAGCTTTCTTT. The chain links TRBV19 to TRBJ1-1, with a possible D match to TRBD1 (5 bases). Germline lookup yields CDR1 LNHDA and CDR2 SQIVND (reference sequence). The CDR3 spans 13 residues. Trimming took 5 bases from V and 1 from J, leaving 8 bases between them.

On this clone: Other nucleotide sequences from this sample produce the same CDR3. The gene calls are TRBV28 and TRBJ1-1, with 8 bases matching TRBD1. CDR1 is MDHEN, CDR2 SYDVKM, per germline. Trimming removed 6 bases from V and 6 bases from J; junction bases left unmatched: 3. CDR3 length: 12 amino acids. The CDR3 is CASSSTGAEAFF. The CDR3 bases are TGTGCCAGCAGCTCGACAGGGGCTGAAGCTTTCTTT.

This chain links TRBV19 with TRBJ1-5; a possible D gene is TRBD1 (5 bases). This CDR3 is built from 17 residues. Germline V CDR1 and CDR2: LNHDA, SQIVND (reference sequence). Deletions cut 4 bases from V and 2 bases from J, with 18 bases between. Written as DNA, the CDR3 is TGTGCCAGTAGTACCCCTAGCGGGGGGGGAGGCAATCAGCCCCAGCATTTT. Protein sequence: CASSTPSGGGGNQPQHF.

This chain uses TRBV7-2 with TRBJ2-7, with D perhaps TRBD2 (6 bases). Trimming stripped 1 base from V and 2 bases from J, with 12 bases between. The CDR3 contains 15 residues. Per the germline V gene, CDR1 is SGHTA and CDR2 is FQGNSA. The CDR3 DNA sequence: TGTGCCAGCAGCTTAGGATCGGGAGTCACCTACGAGCAGTACTTC. Amino acids: CASSLGSGVTYEQYF. The entire variable domain, with the rest obtained from reference TRBV7-2 and TRBJ2-7, is as follows: GAGVSQSPSNKVTEKGKDVELRCDPISGHTALYWYRQSLGQGLEFLIYFQGNSAPDKSGLPSDRFSAERTGGSVSTLTIQRTQQEDSAVYLCASSLGSGVTYEQYFGPGTRLTVT.

The rearrangement uses TRBV9 and TRBJ2-2; 7 bases are a match to TRBD1. V lost 1 base, J lost 5 bases, and 11 bases stayed unmatched. CDR1 is SGDLS and CDR2 is YYNGEE in the germline V gene. The CDR3 is 17 amino acids. The chain's CDR3 is CASSVHPGQPRTGELFF. The CDR3 DNA sequence: TGTGCCAGCAGCGTACATCCGGGACAGCCAAGGACCGGGGAGCTGTTTTTT. Full variable domain (missing parts from reference TRBV9 and TRBJ2-2): DSGVTQTPKHLITATGQRVTLRCSPRSGDLSVYWYQQSLDQGLQFLIQYYNGEERAKGNILERFSAQQFPDLHSELNLSSLELGDSALYFCASSVHPGQPRTGELFFGEGSRLTVL.

This chain uses TRBV3-1 (or the pseudogene TRBV3-2) with TRBJ2-1, with D possibly TRBD2 on 5 matching bases. Germline loops: CDR1 LGHDT, CDR2 YNNKEL (reference sequence). The germline V and J ends were trimmed by 0 bases and 3 bases, with 12 bases remaining between them. The CDR3 spans 16 residues. In DNA form, the CDR3 reads TGTGCCAGCAGCCAAGACGCACTAGAATTCTACAATGAGCAGTTCTTC. This encodes CASSQDALEFYNEQFF.

This chain connects TRBV28 to TRBJ2-5, with D maybe TRBD2 (6 bases). CDR1 and CDR2 (germline): MDHEN, SYDVKM. V was shortened by 3 bases and J by 4 bases, with 6 bases between the two germline ends. This CDR3 is built from 12 residues. The CDR3 DNA is TGTGCCAGCAGTTTCGGGGGAGAGACCCAGTACTTC. Protein: CASSFGGETQYF.

The chain couples TRBV7-9 to TRBJ2-5; possibly TRBD1 for D (6 bases). Germline loops: CDR1 SEHNR, CDR2 FQNEAQ (reference sequence). The CDR3 runs 14 residues. Trimming removed 1 base from V and 2 bases from J, with 8 bases in between. CDR3 region: CASSLVQGQETQYF. DNA for the CDR3: TGTGCCAGCAGCTTAGTACAGGGTCAAGAGACCCAGTACTTC.

This chain joins TRBV11-2 and TRBJ1-4, with D possibly being TRBD1 (5 bases). Trimming stripped 2 bases from V and 4 bases from J, with 8 bases between. This CDR3 spans 14 amino acids. CDR1 SGHAT and CDR2 FQNNGV come from the germline V gene. The CDR3 DNA follows: TGTGCCAGCAGCTTACAGGGACTTAATGAAAAACTGTTTTTT. It specifies CASSLQGLNEKLFF. Using reference TRBV11-2 and TRBJ1-4 for the parts outside the CDR3, the full variable domain is EAGVAQSPRYKIIEKRQSVAFWCNPISGHATLYWYQQILGQGPKLLIQFQNNGVVDDSQLPKDRFSAERLKGVDSTLKIQPAKLEDSAVYLCASSLQGLNEKLFFGSGTQLSVL.

The chain carries TRBV5-6 and TRBJ1-4; the match to TRBD1 covers 8 bases. This CDR3 has 14 residues. V was clipped by 3 bases and J by 8 bases; unmatched bases: 6. Per the germline V gene, CDR1 is SGHDT and CDR2 is YYEEEE. The CDR3 DNA reads as TGTGCCAGCAGCTCGGGACAGGTGGAAGAAAAACTGTTTTTT. It is translated as CASSSGQVEEKLFF. The full variable domain, rest sourced from reference TRBV5-6 and TRBJ1-4, is DAGVTQSPTHLIKTRGQQVTLRCSPKSGHDTVSWYQQALGQGPQFIFQYYEEEERQRGNFPDRFSGHQFPNYSSELNVNALLLGDSALYLCASSSGQVEEKLFFGSGTQLSVL.

This clone was counted a single time. This sample also contains other DNA sequences that code for the same CDR3. V gene TRBV27 combines with J gene TRBJ2-1; the match to TRBD2 covers 7 bases. J lost 4 bases, V lost 3 bases, and 0 bases had no gene match. The CDR3 spans 13 residues. Germline V gives CDR1 MNHEY, CDR2 SMNVEV (reference sequence). The chain's CDR3 is CASSLRGYNEQFF. CDR3 sequence (DNA): TGTGCCAGCAGTTTGCGGGGGTACAATGAGCAGTTCTTC.

The rearrangement links TRBV27 to TRBJ1-1, with TRBD1 identical over 7 bases. This CDR3 region has 14 residues. Germline lookup yields CDR1 MNHEY and CDR2 SMNVEV (reference sequence). The V gene end was trimmed by 5 bases and the J gene end by 2 bases; junction bases not matched to a gene: 5. CDR3 nucleotides: TGTGCCAGCAGTACGAGACAGGGAAACACTGAAGCTTTCTTT. Translating gives CASSTRQGNTEAFF.

The rearrangement joins TRBV24-1 to TRBJ2-7; D is perhaps TRBD1 (5 bases). Germline assignment: CDR1 KGHDR and CDR2 SFDVKD. The CDR3 is made up of 13 amino acids. Deletions cut 2 bases from V and 4 bases from J, with 8 bases between. The DNA for the CDR3 is TGTGCCACCAGTGATTCAGGGTATTACGAGCAGTACTTC. Amino acid sequence: CATSDSGYYEQYF.

This clone has a single count. This sequence joins TRBV30 and TRBJ1-4, with D hard to call. The germline gives CDR1 GTSNPN, CDR2 SVGIG (reference sequence). The V gene lost 0 bases and the J gene lost 8 bases, with 13 bases spanning the gap. The CDR3 runs 14 residues. This CDR3 is CAWSVYRPGEKLFF. As DNA, the CDR3 is TGTGCCTGGAGTGTATATAGGCCGGGGGAAAAACTGTTTTTT.

The CDR3 loop is CASSFRRVNTEAFF. In nucleotides, the CDR3 is TGTGCCAGTAGTTTCCGGCGGGTGAACACTGAAGCTTTCTTT. The chain is built from TRBV19 and TRBJ1-1; D remains ambiguous. With 5 bases removed from V and 0 bases from J, the gap between germline ends came to 10 bases. The CDR3 is made up of 14 amino acids. Germline V gene lookup returns CDR1 LNHDA and CDR2 SQIVND (reference sequence). Full variable domain (outside the CDR3, taken from reference TRBV19 and TRBJ1-1): DGGITQSPKYLFRKEGQNVTLSCEQNLNHDAMYWYRQDPGQGLRLIYYSQIVNDFQKGDIAEGYSVSREKKESFPLTVTSAQKNPTAFYLCASSFRRVNTEAFFGQGTRLTVV.

The chain carries TRBV7-8 and TRBJ2-5, with a possible D match to TRBD1 (6 bases). CDR1 SGHVS and CDR2 FQNEAQ come from the germline V gene. Deletions cut 7 bases from V and 1 base from J, with 10 bases between. The CDR3 sequence is 13 residues long. The CDR3 nucleotides are TGTGCCAGCACCTGGGGGCTCCAAGAGACCCAGTACTTC. Translating it yields CASTWGLQETQYF.

The chain combines TRBV3-1 (or the pseudogene TRBV3-2) with TRBJ1-1; D possibly corresponds to TRBD1 (5 bases). V was shortened by 4 bases and J by 8 bases, with 8 bases between the two germline ends. The CDR3 runs to 11 residues. Germline CDR1 is LGHDT and CDR2 is YNNKEL (reference sequence). CDR3 protein: CASSLKGEAFF. As DNA, the CDR3 is TGTGCCAGCAGCCTCAAGGGGGAAGCTTTCTTT.

J is TRBJ1-2 and V is TRBV7-3, with D perhaps matching TRBD1 (5 bases). In germline, CDR1 is SGHTA, CDR2 FQGTGA. The CDR3 is 14 residues long. The V gene lost 4 bases and the J gene lost 8 bases, with 17 bases spanning the gap. For the CDR3, the DNA is TGTGCCAGCAGCTCCGGACACGCCAAAGGAGGCTACACCTTC. Residues: CASSSGHAKGGYTF.

The chain couples TRBV11-2 to TRBJ1-6, with 9 bases matching TRBD1. V was pared by 6 bases and J by 7 bases, with 7 bases of the junction left unmatched. From germline, CDR1 is SGHAT and CDR2 FQNNGV. The CDR3 is 15 residues long. CDR3 sequence (DNA): TGTGCCAGCAGAACGACCGGGACAGGGAATTCACCCCTCCACTTT. Protein: CASRTTGTGNSPLHF.

J is TRBJ1-2 and V is TRBV28; 8 bases fit TRBD1. This CDR3 comprises 15 residues. The V segment lost 5 bases and the J segment 7 bases; nucleotides outside the gene matches: 12. CDR1 and CDR2 from the germline V gene are MDHEN and SYDVKM. The CDR3 spells CASSPRQGKTSGYTF. The CDR3 DNA follows: TGTGCCAGCAGTCCTCGACAGGGGAAGACGTCTGGCTACACCTTC.

The J gene is TRBJ2-7, the V gene TRBV4-3, with TRBD1 matching over 8 bases. The CDR3 runs 16 residues. CDR1 is LGHNA and CDR2 is YSLEER in the germline V gene. V lost 0 bases to trimming and J lost 2 bases; unmatched junction nucleotides: 6. CDR3 protein: CASSQDLATGAYEQYF. The CDR3 region has the DNA TGCGCCAGCAGCCAAGATCTGGCGACAGGGGCCTACGAGCAGTACTTC.

This chain joins TRBV19 and TRBJ1-1, with TRBD1 identical over 7 bases. CDR3 length equals 17 residues. The germline gives CDR1 LNHDA, CDR2 SQIVND (reference sequence). J gave up 2 bases and V 4 bases, and 13 bases lay outside the gene matches. CDR3: CASSTHRQGWDNTEAFF. The CDR3 nucleotides are TGTGCCAGTAGTACTCATCGACAGGGTTGGGACAACACTGAAGCTTTCTTT.

This chain joins TRBV4-3 and TRBJ2-5; 9 bases line up with TRBD1. With V trimmed by 1 base and J by 4 bases, 7 bases remained unmatched. The CDR3 runs 16 residues. Germline V gives CDR1 LGHNA, CDR2 YSLEER. CDR3 sequence: CASSQGLGQGGETQYF. The CDR3 nucleotides are TGCGCCAGCAGCCAAGGCCTGGGACAGGGAGGAGAGACCCAGTACTTC.

The V gene is TRBV5-5, the J gene TRBJ1-6; no firm D call. Per germline, CDR1 SGHKS and CDR2 YYEKEE (reference sequence). V was cut by 0 bases and J by 13 bases, with 11 bases left in between. The CDR3 length is 13 residues. As DNA, the CDR3 is TGTGCCAGCAGCTTGGAAGTTTCGGGTCCCCTCCACTTT. Encoded protein: CASSLEVSGPLHF.

The V gene is TRBV5-1, the J gene TRBJ1-3; tentatively, D is TRBD1 (5 bases). This CDR3 comprises 15 residues. V lost 0 bases, J lost 3 bases, and 10 bases lay in between. The V gene's germline CDR1 is SGHRS and CDR2 YFSETQ. CDR3 amino acids: CASSLVGDRGNTIYF. CDR3 sequence (DNA): TGCGCCAGCAGCTTGGTAGGGGATCGTGGAAACACCATATATTTT.

This rearrangement joins TRBV4-2 to TRBJ2-1; 15 positions match TRBD2. The germline CDR1 and CDR2 sequences are LGHNA and YNFKEQ. The CDR3 contains 18 residues. Trimming at V came to 1 base and at J to 4 bases, leaving 5 bases not matched to a gene. CDR3 in DNA: TGTGCCAGCAGCCAAGGGGGGACTAGCGGGAGGATTTACAATGAGCAGTTCTTC. Its protein product is CASSQGGTSGRIYNEQFF.

J is TRBJ2-1 and V is TRBV29-1; 7 bases match TRBD1. Trimming at V came to 6 bases and at J to 3 bases, leaving 11 bases not matched to a gene. Germline V CDR1 and CDR2: SQVTM, ANQGSEA. This CDR3 has 15 residues. The CDR3 reads CSVDNTGVFYNEQFF. For the CDR3, the DNA is TGCAGCGTCGATAATACAGGGGTTTTCTACAATGAGCAGTTCTTC.